In this sample, the clone carrying this TCR beta chain is medium-sized (0.01 to 0.1%). Its target is not known. This specimen comes from a study of cytotoxic CD8 clonotypes in ibrutinib-treated CLL. Findings and caveats of the study: Public clonotypes were seen rarely and were contracted or stable on treatment.

This CDR3 comprises 15 residues. Around 2 micrograms of genomic DNA (from cryopreserved PBMCs) were used for TCR beta libraries. Generated by immunoSEQ multiplex PCR, the TCRdb table keeps only in-frame clones and is missing some. The repertoire consists of more than 15,000 clones, with 75% to 85% occurring once and the leading ten covering 17%. The V and J genes are TRBV21-1 and TRBJ2-7; TRBD2, the D gene given by the table, was not confirmed from the DNA. TRBV21-1 is marked as a pseudogene. The specimen comprised PBMCs, sampled before ibrutinib treatment. This clonotype was obtained from a human donor with chronic lymphocytic leukemia. The CDR3 spells CARGVLAGTRYEQYF. The CDR3 DNA reads as TGTGCCAGAGGGGTACTAGCGGGGACACGCTACGAGCAGTACTTC.